This T cell receptor beta chain appears in the sequencing data of a study of shared clonotypes between healthy human individuals (dated by TCRdb to the early 2020s). Background on the whole study: A few men and a couple of women, aged 18 to 49 years, made up the cohort. For each donor, CD4 naive and CD4 memory were each given three plates, CD8 naive was given two plates, and CD8 memory was given one plate. The study deeply sequenced blood TCR repertoires of about 5 healthy adults to estimate repertoire size and the extent of clonotype sharing between individuals. To increase sequencing depth and limit assay-specific biases, TCR repertoire library preparation and sequencing were carried out by different laboratories using diverse techniques. Between about 0.8 and 9 billion PBMCs per donor were obtained by leukapheresis.

Healthy HIV-negative adults with no recently reported acute infections or vaccinations were included as donors. All donors were Caucasian adults living in Nashville, Tennessee, USA. CD4+ T cells were enriched by magnetic negative selection; naive cells were then positively selected on CD45RA, and the negative fraction formed the memory subset. Blood was obtained by leukapheresis, after which PBMCs were separated by Ficoll-Histopaque density gradient centrifugation and cryopreserved in liquid nitrogen vapor phase. Analytical flow cytometry was used to check the purity and quantity of each magnetically sorted T cell population. Genomic DNA was isolated from each sorted fraction and quantified by UV absorbance on a Nanodrop 2000c. What the authors observed across the whole study: Clonotypes shared by all four sorted-subset donors showed higher generation probabilities than non-shared clonotypes. Naive subsets generally had larger estimated clonotype richness than memory subsets. Sampling was restricted to blood, and TCR repertoires in tissue are likely to differ from TCR repertoires in blood. Across a few donors, 4.5% to 6.5% of naive CD4, roughly 3.8% of naive CD8, 2.3% of memory CD4, and 0.4% of memory CD8 clonotypes were shared. Rarefaction of sorted-subset datasets indicated incomplete sequencing despite the large sequencing depth. The genetic and exposure-history diversity represented was limited by the small number of donors. Pairwise subsampling indicated that sequencing depth was expected to affect the degree of clonotype sharing among donors.

In the germline V gene, CDR1 corresponds to SGHRS and CDR2 to YFSETQ. Trimming accounts for 0 bases at V and 4 bases at J, while the number of junction bases matched to no gene is 6. The CDR3 spans 16 residues, from the cysteine through the phenylalanine. The DNA shown is the 48-base CDR3, in frame from base 1. About this clone itself: The antigen this receptor binds is unknown. No per-base quality is available; no much larger clone lies one base away.

TCR CDR3 regions were amplified from genomic DNA by multiplex PCR using the deep immunoSEQ assay. Extracted genomic DNA from each cell subset was spread evenly across all wells of several immunoSEQ 96-well plates, with each plate serving as a replicate. For sorted subsets, around 200 ng genomic DNA, equal to 30,000 or so T cell genomes, was loaded into each replicate PCR. The purified libraries were quantified using a Qubit 3.0 fluorometer, sized with a Bioanalyzer 2100, and then quantified again using the KAPA Library Quantification kit. Every immunoSEQ 96-well plate was sequenced on a separate single-read 150-cycle Illumina NextSeq 550 flow cell. On the study's bioinformatics: The immunoSEQ output contained only junctional sequences without quality scores, so filtering could not match that applied to full-length reads. Sequences were annotated with PyIR, a Python wrapper for IgBLAST v1.9, using IMGT germline references to assign V/J genes and CDR3. Any read was removed if the V/J assignment was weak (E-value above 1e-6), the CDR3 was missing, or the read contained stop codons, out-of-frame junctions, or ambiguous translated residues. A V3J clonotype was defined by an identical inferred V gene, J gene, and CDR3 amino acid sequence. Percentage overlap between repertoires was calculated by dividing the number of shared unique clonotypes by the size of the smaller repertoire. Repertoire richness was assessed with RTK rarefaction, the Chao1 estimator, and Recon v2.1 estimates of unobserved clonotypes. Generation probabilities were computed with OLGA for all TCRbeta clonotypes obtained by the gDNA method from several donors. TCRdb holds this immuneACCESS table with in-frame rearrangements only. Some clones are missing; in checked studies, unresolved V genes explain under half, and the rest has no known cause. The V and J calls and the clone size are those of that table, but D and trimming were determined from the DNA. In this sample the table shows 1,400,000 or so clones, approximately 98.5% of which occur a single time. Approximately 0.38% of the sample belongs to the ten largest clones.

This sequence originates from a man under 40 in good health. Material for sequencing was naive CD4+ T cells sorted from blood. The sample's cell subset or site label, in plain terms: CD45RA+ positively selected. Recombination linked TRBV5-1 to TRBJ2-3; a stretch of 9 junction bases matches TRBD1. Read as DNA, the sequence is TGCGCCAGCAGCTTGGGGACAGGGGCGGGCGCAGATACGCAGTATTTT. Its product reads: CASSLGTGAGADTQYF.